Listed here are 31 T cell receptor beta chains from one sample, sequenced in a study of OX40 agonist ivuxolimab in advanced cancers. TCRdb's copy holds only in-frame clones and misses some; the assay was immunoSEQ multiplex PCR. Of approximately 86,000 clones in the sample, approximately 91% are singletons; the top ten hold around 0.34%. The sequenced sample was CD4+ or CD8+ T cells sorted from blood, obtained in a trial of the OX40 agonist ivuxolimab. These receptors originate from an adult with an advanced solid tumor such as melanoma, head and neck, liver or kidney cancer.

V and J are TRBV4-1 and TRBJ2-1, with TRBD2 matching 7 bases. The CDR3 is 16 amino acids. The trim removed 3 bases at V and 0 bases at J, leaving 5 bases unmatched. Germline lookup yields CDR1 MGHRA and CDR2 YSYEKL. CDR3 amino acids: CASSQGGESSYNEQFF. The CDR3 coding sequence is TGCGCCAGCAGCCAGGGGGGGGAGAGCTCCTACAATGAGCAGTTCTTC.

This clone was found a few times. V gene TRBV19 combines with J gene TRBJ1-5; 7 nucleotides align to TRBD1. Germline-derived CDR1 and CDR2 are LNHDA and SQIVND (reference sequence). V shed 6 bases, J shed 3 bases, and the junction held 8 bases outside the gene matches. The CDR3 extends over 15 amino acids. The CDR3 reads CASRMVGGINQPQHF. CDR3 DNA sequence: TGTGCCAGTAGGATGGTAGGGGGCATCAATCAGCCCCAGCATTTT.

This clone was picked up one time. This sequence joins TRBV13 and TRBJ2-7; D not certain. The CDR3 is 14 residues long. CDR1 is PRHDT, CDR2 FYEKMQ, per germline (reference sequence). V lost 0 bases, J lost 1 base, and 7 bases lay in between. The CDR3 loop is CASSLGFLSYEQYF. CDR3 nucleotides: TGTGCCAGCAGCTTAGGATTCCTGTCCTACGAGCAGTACTTC.

This rearrangement joins TRBV7-6 to TRBJ1-1; tentative D call: TRBD1 (6 bases). The CDR3 consists of 15 residues. V lost 2 bases and J 0 bases, leaving 10 bases between the germline ends. The V gene's germline CDR1 is SGHVS and CDR2 FNYEAQ. The CDR3 sequence: CASSLTGTLNTEAFF. For the CDR3, the DNA is TGTGCCAGCAGCTTAACCGGGACATTGAACACTGAAGCTTTCTTT.

V and J are TRBV28 and TRBJ2-2; D is uncertain. The CDR3 runs to 15 residues. V lost 6 bases to trimming and J lost 4 bases, with 15 bases between them. Germline-derived CDR1 and CDR2 are MDHEN and SYDVKM. CDR3 protein: CASSPPPPGTGELFF. The CDR3, as DNA: TGTGCCAGCAGCCCTCCCCCACCCGGCACCGGGGAGCTGTTTTTT.

The chain employs TRBV30 and TRBJ2-7, with 9 bases matching TRBD2. The CDR3 totals 17 residues. The germline gives CDR1 GTSNPN, CDR2 SVGIG (reference sequence). The junction had 13 bases not matched to a gene; V was cut back by 1 base and J by 3 bases. CDR3 nucleotide sequence: TGTGCCTGGAGTGCCAAAACCCAACTAGCGGGTGGCTACGAGCAGTACTTC. It is translated as CAWSAKTQLAGGYEQYF.

The genes are TRBV2 and TRBJ1-2; D might be TRBD1 (5 bases). The V end lost 4 bases, the J end lost 8 bases, and 17 bases lay between the germline ends. Germline V gene lookup returns CDR1 SNHLY and CDR2 FYNNEI. The CDR3 sequence is 14 residues long. This chain's CDR3 is CASSVSGTSMGYTF. The CDR3 bases are TGTGCCAGCAGTGTCTCCGGGACGTCCATGGGCTACACCTTC.

This clone was observed a handful of times. CDR3 amino acids: CASSSTGWSDYEQYF. The CDR3 nucleotides read TGCGCCAGCAGCTCCACAGGGTGGTCGGACTACGAGCAGTACTTC. The V call is TRBV5-1, the J call TRBJ2-7; perhaps TRBD1 as D (6 bases). The CDR3 loop spans 15 amino acids. Per germline, CDR1 SGHRS and CDR2 YFSETQ. Trimming left V 3 bases short and J 3 bases short, with 16 bases between.

The CDR3 DNA sequence: TGCGCCAGCAGCTTTGGGCTAGCGGGAGGGCCGAACAATGAGCAGTTCTTC. Translating it yields CASSFGLAGGPNNEQFF. This chain links TRBV5-1 with TRBJ2-1; 12 positions match TRBD2. The J segment lost 5 bases and the V segment lost 2 bases, leaving 8 bases of the junction unmatched. Germline CDR1 is SGHRS and CDR2 is YFSETQ. The CDR3 length is 17 residues. The variable domain in full, with the rest retrieved from reference TRBV5-1 and TRBJ2-1, is KAGVTQTPRYLIKTRGQQVTLSCSPISGHRSVSWYQQTPGQGLQFLFEYFSETQRNKGNFPGRFSGRQFSNSRSEMNVSTLELGDSALYLCASSFGLAGGPNNEQFFGPGTRLTVL.

The CDR3 nucleotides are TGTGCCAGTAGTATACAACTAGCATCCGGGGAGCTGTTTTTT. It is translated as CASSIQLASGELFF. This chain joins TRBV19 and TRBJ2-2, with a weak D call TRBD2 (6 bases). V was shortened by 2 bases and J by 6 bases, with 10 bases between the two germline ends. The germline V gene has CDR1 LNHDA and CDR2 SQIVND (reference sequence). The CDR3 covers 14 residues.

The rearrangement joins TRBV6-5 to TRBJ1-6; 7 bases are a match to TRBD1. This CDR3 is 15 amino acids long. V lost 2 bases to trimming and J lost 10 bases; unmatched junction nucleotides: 8. Per germline, CDR1 MNHEY and CDR2 SVGAGI. This CDR3 reads CASSYEGATSSPLHF. As DNA, the CDR3 is TGTGCCAGCAGTTACGAGGGGGCGACTTCCTCACCCCTCCACTTT.

The gene calls are TRBV28 and TRBJ2-6; TRBD1 matches at 9 bases. CDR1 and CDR2 (germline): MDHEN, SYDVKM. This CDR3 contains 18 residues. The V and J ends lost 5 bases and 0 bases, in that order; junction bases with no gene match: 8. The CDR3 spells CASSLLGTGNSGANVLTF. As DNA, the CDR3 is TGTGCCAGCAGTCTCCTCGGGACAGGGAACTCTGGGGCCAACGTCCTGACTTTC.

The V call is TRBV5-4, the J call TRBJ2-5; 9 nucleotides line up with TRBD2. Germline assignment: CDR1 SGHNT and CDR2 YYREEE (reference sequence). The CDR3 loop spans 17 amino acids. J lost 2 bases, V lost 0 bases, and 8 bases had no gene match. The CDR3 sequence is CASSLGGTSLLQETQYF. As DNA, the CDR3 is TGTGCCAGCAGCTTGGGAGGGACTAGCCTTTTACAAGAGACCCAGTACTTC. Combining the CDR3 with reference TRBV5-4 and TRBJ2-5 gives the whole variable domain ETGVTQSPTHLIKTRGQQVTLRCSSQSGHNTVSWYQQALGQGPQFIFQYYREEENGRGNFPPRFSGLQFPNYSSELNVNALELDDSALYLCASSLGGTSLLQETQYFGPGTRLLVL.

Here the CDR3 reads CASRPQGAEPLHF. The CDR3, as DNA: TGTGCCAGCAGGCCGCAGGGGGCTGAGCCCCTCCACTTT. This chain joins TRBV6-5 and TRBJ1-6, with 8 bases lining up with TRBD1. J was trimmed by 13 bases and V by 6 bases; bases with no gene match: 8. In germline, CDR1 is MNHEY, CDR2 SVGAGI. CDR3 size: 13 residues.

The chain recombines TRBV9 with TRBJ2-7; 14 nucleotides align to TRBD2. Unmatched junction bases numbered 8, after V lost 3 bases and J lost 3 bases. The CDR3 loop spans 17 amino acids. Germline V gene lookup returns CDR1 SGDLS and CDR2 YYNGEE. CDR3 sequence: CASSAGQGLAGVYEQYF. The CDR3 DNA is TGTGCCAGCAGCGCTGGACAGGGACTAGCGGGAGTCTACGAGCAGTACTTC.

The V call is TRBV7-2, the J call TRBJ2-7; D ambiguous. The V end was cut by 5 bases, the J end by 2 bases, with 13 bases between. Germline assignment: CDR1 SGHTA and CDR2 FQGNSA. This CDR3 contains 14 residues. This chain's CDR3 is CASSPSWTAYEQYF. DNA for the CDR3: TGTGCCAGCAGCCCTTCTTGGACGGCCTACGAGCAGTACTTC.

The chain links TRBV9 to TRBJ2-1, with D perhaps TRBD1 (6 bases). V lost 1 base to trimming and J lost 5 bases, with 13 bases between them. The CDR3 spans 15 residues. Germline CDR1 and CDR2: SGDLS and YYNGEE. The CDR3, as DNA: TGTGCCAGCAGCGTAAGGCAGGGGCCGAACAATGAGCAGTTCTTC. Encoded protein: CASSVRQGPNNEQFF.

This chain joins TRBV7-6 and TRBJ2-7, with a weak D call TRBD2 (6 bases). With 1 base removed from V and 3 bases from J, the gap between germline ends came to 10 bases. From germline, CDR1 is SGHVS and CDR2 FNYEAQ. The CDR3 runs to 14 residues. This chain's CDR3 is CASSLVSGGYEQYF. The CDR3 nucleotides read TGTGCCAGCAGCTTAGTTAGCGGCGGCTACGAGCAGTACTTC.

This clone showed up just a few times. Distinct nucleotide sequences in the sample also encode this CDR3. V gene TRBV4-3 combines with J gene TRBJ2-1; the D is unclear. The CDR3 has 15 residues. Germline CDR1 is LGHNA and CDR2 is YSLEER. The V and J ends lost 0 bases and 0 bases respectively, with 6 bases between them. For the CDR3, the DNA is TGCGCCAGCAGCCAAGACAGTACCTCCTACAATGAGCAGTTCTTC. Its protein is CASSQDSTSYNEQFF.

The chain uses TRBV11-2 and TRBJ2-1, with 9 bases fitting TRBD2. Germline V gives CDR1 SGHAT, CDR2 FQNNGV. Trimming took 2 bases from V and 5 from J; bases not matched to a gene: 4. CDR3 size: 15 residues. In nucleotides, the CDR3 is TGTGCCAGCAGCTTAAGGACTAGCGCAAACAATGAGCAGTTCTTC. Protein product: CASSLRTSANNEQFF. The full variable domain, with the rest looked up from reference TRBV11-2 and TRBJ2-1, is EAGVAQSPRYKIIEKRQSVAFWCNPISGHATLYWYQQILGQGPKLLIQFQNNGVVDDSQLPKDRFSAERLKGVDSTLKIQPAKLEDSAVYLCASSLRTSANNEQFFGPGTRLTVL.

The chain is built from TRBV5-1 and TRBJ1-1; D not certain. Trimming left V 5 bases short and J 1 base short, with 12 bases between. The CDR3 contains 14 residues. Germline CDR1 is SGHRS and CDR2 is YFSETQ. CDR3 coding DNA: TGCGCCAGCAGTTCTAAGGTGGAGAACACTGAAGCTTTCTTT. Translating it yields CASSSKVENTEAFF.

The chain recombines TRBV7-9 with TRBJ2-3; the match to TRBD1 covers 10 bases. The length of the CDR3 is 16 residues. The V and J ends lost 0 bases and 6 bases, in that order; junction bases with no gene match: 6. The germline V gene has CDR1 SEHNR and CDR2 FQNEAQ (reference sequence). CDR3 nucleotide sequence: TGTGCCAGCAGCTTAGCGGGGACAGGGGTCCTCGATACGCAGTATTTT. Protein product: CASSLAGTGVLDTQYF.

V is TRBV28 and J is TRBJ1-5; 10 bases map to TRBD1. Trimming removed 3 bases from V and 6 bases from J; junction bases left unmatched: 2. This CDR3 region has 14 residues. Germline CDR1 MDHEN, CDR2 SYDVKM. The CDR3 sequence is CASSLDRGTQPQHF. The CDR3 nucleotides read TGTGCCAGCAGTTTGGACAGGGGGACTCAGCCCCAGCATTTT.

V and J are TRBV28 and TRBJ2-7; tentative D call: TRBD1 (5 bases). The CDR3 is 14 amino acids. The germline V and J ends were trimmed by 6 bases and 4 bases, with 16 bases remaining between them. The germline CDR1 and CDR2 sequences are MDHEN and SYDVKM. CDR3 amino acids: CASRAGGRDYEQYF. The CDR3 nucleotides read TGTGCCAGCAGGGCCGGTGGCAGGGATTACGAGCAGTACTTC.

The V and J genes are TRBV13 and TRBJ2-1; D is possibly TRBD1 (6 bases). This CDR3 is built from 17 residues. Germline CDR1 reads PRHDT; CDR2 reads FYEKMQ (reference sequence). The V end lost 1 base, the J end lost 1 base, and 14 bases lay between the germline ends. The CDR3 DNA follows: TGTGCCAGCAGCTTAGTGGCAGGGACACCTTCCTACAATGAGCAGTTCTTC. Translated, it gives CASSLVAGTPSYNEQFF.

The chain is built from TRBV18 and TRBJ2-2; D is possibly TRBD1 (5 bases). The CDR3 contains 16 residues. CDR1 KGHSH and CDR2 LQKENI come from the germline V gene. V lost 0 bases to trimming and J lost 4 bases, with 12 bases between them. The CDR3 bases are TGTGCCAGCTCACCACCCGGCAGGGTGAGCACCGGGGAGCTGTTTTTT. Its translation is CASSPPGRVSTGELFF.

The chain joins TRBV6-1 to TRBJ2-2; no clear D gene. Trimming removed 1 base from V and 6 bases from J, with 9 bases in between. The CDR3 covers 14 residues. Germline CDR1 and CDR2: MNHNS and SASEGT. The CDR3 region has the DNA TGTGCCAGCAGTGAAGGACGACTTGCCGGGGAGCTGTTTTTT. Its protein is CASSEGRLAGELFF.

The J gene is TRBJ2-1, the V gene TRBV6-1; TRBD2 is a possible D gene (6 bases). The germline V gene encodes CDR1 MNHNS and CDR2 SASEGT. The CDR3 runs to 16 residues. Trimming removed 2 bases from V and 5 bases from J, with 16 bases in between. The chain's CDR3 is CASSERFLGGDNEQFF. The CDR3 DNA sequence: TGTGCCAGCAGTGAACGTTTCCTAGGAGGGGACAATGAGCAGTTCTTC.

The J gene is TRBJ1-1, the V gene TRBV18; unclear D gene. V was clipped by 4 bases and J by 0 bases, with 6 bases between them. This CDR3 comprises 13 residues. The germline V gene has CDR1 KGHSH and CDR2 LQKENI. CDR3 loop: CASSQDLNTEAFF. CDR3 coding DNA: TGTGCCAGCTCACAGGATTTGAACACTGAAGCTTTCTTT.

The chain couples TRBV7-2 to TRBJ2-7, with 9 bases fitting TRBD2. J lost 3 bases, V lost 2 bases, and 11 bases had no gene match. This CDR3 region has 17 residues. Germline V gene lookup returns CDR1 SGHTA and CDR2 FQGNSA. DNA of the CDR3: TGTGCCAGCAGCTTATGGGCCAGCGGGAGGCCGGGCTACGAGCAGTACTTC. As protein: CASSLWASGRPGYEQYF.

This rearrangement joins TRBV10-2 to TRBJ2-7; 7 positions agree with TRBD1. This CDR3 region has 13 residues. Looked up from germline, CDR1 is WSHSY and CDR2 is SAAADI. V shed 8 bases, J shed 6 bases, and the junction held 10 bases outside the gene matches. The CDR3 protein is CASSGTDPLEQYF. The CDR3 coding sequence is TGCGCCAGCTCCGGGACAGACCCCCTCGAGCAGTACTTC.